The subject of this entry is one TCR beta chain. Antigen: not known. This entry belongs to a study of chemoradiotherapy in HPV16-positive cancers. Background on the study: Functional T-cell assays on a couple of HPV16-positive patients' cells defined candidate HPV-specific clones and common TCR motifs. The study's findings and limits: For HPV16-positive patients, expanding HPV-responsive T cells associated with longer recurrence-free survival. Candidate HPV-specific clones and E7-related TCR motifs grew in tumor during treatment.

Method: immunoSEQ multiplex PCR; TCRdb's copy keeps in-frame clones and lacks some. The sample has 850 to 1,000 clones; 87% are singletons. The V gene lost 3 bases and the J gene lost 4 bases, with 12 bases spanning the gap. The CDR3 contains 14 residues. Germline V gene data show CDR1 as MNHNS and CDR2 as SASEGT. The receptor was derived from a human donor with HPV-associated anogenital cancer. This sample comprised tumor tissue, obtained from a patient who underwent chemoradiotherapy. The rearrangement uses TRBV6-1 and TRBJ1-2; TRBD1 is a possible D gene (5 bases). This CDR3 reads CASSDPGEGYGYTF. CDR3 nucleotides: TGTGCCAGCAGTGACCCGGGGGAAGGCTATGGCTACACCTTC.